The 17 T cell receptor beta chains below come from one sample, sequenced in a study of shared clonotypes between healthy human individuals. Some clones are missing from TCRdb's copy, which holds only in-frame ones; the method was immunoSEQ multiplex PCR. Of millions of clones listed, around nine tenths are singletons. Sample: naive CD4+ T cells sorted from blood. Subset defined: CD45RA+ positively selected. Receptors were obtained from a man aged 18 to 29 in good health.

This chain connects TRBV7-8 to TRBJ2-2; 13 nucleotides match TRBD2. This CDR3 has 16 amino acids. The V segment lost 4 bases and the J segment 6 bases; nucleotides outside the gene matches: 5. Germline V gene sequence: CDR1 SGHVS, CDR2 FQNEAQ. CDR3: CASSSRLAGGSGELFF. The CDR3, as DNA: TGTGCCAGCAGCTCCCGACTAGCGGGAGGCTCCGGGGAGCTGTTTTTT.

This clone occurred once. The chain joins TRBV11-2 to TRBJ1-2; D is unclear. Germline lookup yields CDR1 SGHAT and CDR2 FQNNGV. Trimming removed 4 bases at V and 2 bases at J, with 11 bases between. The CDR3 has 14 residues. The CDR3 loop reads CASSSRVSNYGYTF. Here the CDR3 DNA reads TGTGCCAGCAGCTCACGAGTGTCGAACTATGGCTACACCTTC.

The rearrangement uses TRBV6-4 and TRBJ1-2; perhaps TRBD1 as D (6 bases). The CDR3 covers 14 residues. V was cut by 7 bases and J by 4 bases, with 16 bases left in between. Germline CDR1 is MRHNA and CDR2 is SNTAGT. CDR3 in amino acids: CASKDFPDSYGYTF. The DNA of the CDR3 is TGTGCCAGCAAAGATTTCCCGGACAGCTATGGCTACACCTTC.

V and J are TRBV5-6 and TRBJ2-2; the D is unclear. V was trimmed by 1 base and J by 2 bases, leaving 9 bases between them. This CDR3 comprises 15 residues. The germline gives CDR1 SGHDT, CDR2 YYEEEE. The DNA of the CDR3 is TGTGCCAGCAGCTTGACGCAGATAAACACCGGGGAGCTGTTTTTT. Translation gives CASSLTQINTGELFF.

The genes are TRBV6-1 and TRBJ2-3; possible D gene TRBD1, 5 bases. This CDR3 is 15 amino acids long. Germline V lookup: CDR1 MNHNS, CDR2 SASEGT. The V gene lost 8 bases and the J gene lost 0 bases, with 15 bases spanning the gap. The CDR3 protein is CASSKGISSTDTQYF. Written as DNA, the CDR3 is TGTGCCAGCTCAAAGGGGATAAGTAGCACAGATACGCAGTATTTT.

The CDR3 sequence is CASSLTGDHEQYF. The CDR3 DNA is TGTGCCAGCAGTTTAACAGGGGACCACGAGCAGTACTTC. The genes are TRBV6-5 and TRBJ2-7; 7 nucleotides line up with TRBD1. J was trimmed by 5 bases and V by 4 bases; bases with no gene match: 5. Looked up from germline, CDR1 is MNHEY and CDR2 is SVGAGI. CDR3 length: 13 amino acids.

This CDR3 reads CASSFHGTMTSGTGELFF. The CDR3 DNA reads as TGTGCCAGCAGCTTCCACGGAACCATGACCTCGGGGACCGGGGAGCTGTTTTTT. This chain connects TRBV12-1 to TRBJ2-2; the table's D call, TRBD2, was not checked against the DNA. TRBV12-1 is listed as a pseudogene. This CDR3 is built from 18 residues.

This chain uses TRBV7-6 with TRBJ1-2; D not resolved. Trimming left V 3 bases short and J 2 bases short, with 10 bases between. From germline, CDR1 is SGHVS and CDR2 FNYEAQ. CDR3 length equals 14 residues. The CDR3 loop reads CASSLEVGNYGYTF. The DNA for the CDR3 is TGTGCCAGCAGCTTGGAGGTGGGGAACTATGGCTACACCTTC.

V gene TRBV28 combines with J gene TRBJ1-2; 9 bases map to TRBD1. The CDR3 covers 18 residues. Germline trimming cut 6 bases from V and 2 bases from J; bases unmatched to any gene: 16. Germline V gene lookup returns CDR1 MDHEN and CDR2 SYDVKM. CDR3 coding DNA: TGTGCCAGCAGCGTTTTACCGGGACAGGGAAAAATGAACTATGGCTACACCTTC. Encoded protein: CASSVLPGQGKMNYGYTF.

The CDR3 DNA follows: TGTGCCAGCAGCCGAGGGACCGCTCTGAATGGTGAAGCTTTCTTT. This encodes CASSRGTALNGEAFF. The chain links TRBV6-5 to TRBJ1-1, with a possible D match to TRBD1 (5 bases). With 6 bases removed from V and 7 bases from J, the gap between germline ends came to 21 bases. CDR1 is MNHEY and CDR2 is SVGAGI in the germline V gene. This CDR3 region has 15 residues.

The chain couples TRBV5-4 to TRBJ2-7; 12 bases are shared with TRBD2. The junction had 5 bases not matched to a gene; V was cut back by 1 base and J by 6 bases. Germline V gives CDR1 SGHNT, CDR2 YYREEE (reference sequence). There are 15 residues in the CDR3. The CDR3 reads CASSLWTSGTGEQYF. CDR3 nucleotide sequence: TGTGCCAGCAGCTTGTGGACTAGCGGGACCGGCGAGCAGTACTTC.

As DNA, the CDR3 is TGCGCCAGCAGCTTGGTTGGGACTCCTGGAAACACCATATATTTT. It specifies CASSLVGTPGNTIYF. This rearrangement joins TRBV5-1 to TRBJ1-3; D possibly corresponds to TRBD1 (5 bases). CDR1 is SGHRS and CDR2 is YFSETQ in the germline V gene. The CDR3 extends over 15 amino acids. V shed 0 bases and J shed 2 bases, with 9 bases lying between them.

This clone is a singleton in its sample. The rearrangement uses TRBV7-2 and TRBJ2-1, with 7 bases aligning to TRBD2. The CDR3 has 15 residues. Germline loops: CDR1 SGHTA, CDR2 FQGNSA. The trim removed 4 bases at V and 0 bases at J, leaving 3 bases unmatched. The CDR3 DNA is TGTGCCAGCAGCTACGGGGGGAGCTCCTACAATGAGCAGTTCTTC. Its translation is CASSYGGSSYNEQFF. Supplemented by reference TRBV7-2 and TRBJ2-1, the full variable domain reads GAGVSQSPSNKVTEKGKDVELRCDPISGHTALYWYRQSLGQGLEFLIYFQGNSAPDKSGLPSDRFSAERTGGSVSTLTIQRTQQEDSAVYLCASSYGGSSYNEQFFGPGTRLTVL.

The V call is TRBV9, the J call TRBJ2-7, with 10 bases aligning to TRBD2. Per germline, CDR1 SGDLS and CDR2 YYNGEE. With V trimmed by 3 bases and J by 7 bases, 7 bases remained unmatched. The CDR3 length is 14 residues. In nucleotides, the CDR3 is TGTGCCAGCAGCGACCTAGCGGGAGCCGAGGAGCAGTACTTC. Translation gives CASSDLAGAEEQYF.

The chain recombines TRBV4-1 with TRBJ1-4; D may be TRBD1 (5 bases). There are 21 residues in the CDR3. From germline, CDR1 is MGHRA and CDR2 YSYEKL. V dropped 1 base and J dropped 0 bases, with 24 bases sitting between them. This CDR3 is CASSQGPPTRGARTTNEKLFF. The DNA for the CDR3 is TGCGCCAGCAGCCAAGGACCACCAACGAGGGGAGCCCGCACAACTAATGAAAAACTGTTTTTT.

The rearrangement links TRBV27 to TRBJ2-7; 12 bases map to TRBD1. The CDR3 extends over 15 amino acids. V lost 5 bases and J lost 4; bases outside the gene matches: 6. CDR1 and CDR2 (germline): MNHEY, SMNVEV (reference sequence). In DNA form, the CDR3 reads TGTGCCAGCAGTGGGGACAGGGGGCCTCCTTACGAGCAGTACTTC. Its translation: CASSGDRGPPYEQYF.

The V gene is TRBV6-1, the J gene TRBJ2-1, with D unresolved. In germline, CDR1 is MNHNS, CDR2 SASEGT. The ends were cut back, 8 bases at V and 0 bases at J, with 11 bases in the middle. The CDR3 is made up of 14 amino acids. For the CDR3, the DNA is TGTGCCAGCCTCGGGTGGAGCTCCTACAATGAGCAGTTCTTC. It is translated as CASLGWSSYNEQFF.